This TCR beta chain comes out of a study of cytomegalovirus exposure and HLA in healthy donors. Notes on the study in general: Associated with cytomegalovirus, according to the listing, were 150 to 200 TCR beta chains.

CDR1 is SQVTM and CDR2 is ANQGSEA in the germline V gene. CDR3 length: 14 amino acids. V lost 7 bases and J lost 5; bases outside the gene matches: 11. Profiled with immunoSEQ multiplex PCR; TCRdb holds only in-frame clones, not every one. Altogether tens of thousands of clones are present, around 94% being singletons, with the ten largest covering approximately 3%. About this clone: What it recognizes is unknown.

Sequencing used PBMCs. The V call is TRBV29-1, the J call TRBJ1-2, with 9 positions matching TRBD1. The clonotype originates from a woman younger than 30 in good health and CMV-seropositive. DNA for the CDR3: TGCAGCGGGCGCTTACAGGGGGCGGGATATGGCTACACCTTC. Its protein product is CSGRLQGAGYGYTF. Based on the CDR3 plus reference TRBV29-1 and TRBJ1-2, the full variable domain is SAVISQKPSRDICQRGTSLTIQCQVDSQVTMMFWYRQQPGQSLTLIATANQGSEATYESGFVIDKFPISRPNLTFSTLTVSNMSPEDSSIYLCSGRLQGAGYGYTFGSGTRLTVV.